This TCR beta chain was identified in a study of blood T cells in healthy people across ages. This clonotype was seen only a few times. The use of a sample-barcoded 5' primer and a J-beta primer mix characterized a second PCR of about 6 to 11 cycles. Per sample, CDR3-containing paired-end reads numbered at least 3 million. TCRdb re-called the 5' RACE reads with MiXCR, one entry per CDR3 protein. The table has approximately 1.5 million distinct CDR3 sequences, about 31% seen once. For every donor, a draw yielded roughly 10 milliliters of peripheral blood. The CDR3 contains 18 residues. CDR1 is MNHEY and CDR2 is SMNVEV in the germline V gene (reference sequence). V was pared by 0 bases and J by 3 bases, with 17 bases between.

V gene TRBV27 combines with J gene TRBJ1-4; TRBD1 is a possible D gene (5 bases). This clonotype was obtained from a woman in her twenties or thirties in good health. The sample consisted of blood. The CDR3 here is CASSLSRVTQGANEKLFF. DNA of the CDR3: TGTGCCAGCAGTTTATCGCGCGTTACTCAGGGAGCTAATGAAAAACTGTTTTTT.